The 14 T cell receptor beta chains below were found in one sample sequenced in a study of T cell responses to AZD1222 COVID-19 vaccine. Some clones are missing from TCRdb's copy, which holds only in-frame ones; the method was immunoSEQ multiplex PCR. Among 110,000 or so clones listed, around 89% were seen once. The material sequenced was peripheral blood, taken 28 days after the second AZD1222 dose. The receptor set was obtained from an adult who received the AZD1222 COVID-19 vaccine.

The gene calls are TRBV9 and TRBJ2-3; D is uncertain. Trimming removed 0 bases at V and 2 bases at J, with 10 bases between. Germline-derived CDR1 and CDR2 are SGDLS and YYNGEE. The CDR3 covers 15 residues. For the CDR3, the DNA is TGTGCCAGCAGCGTAGTAGCAACCCCCACAGATACGCAGTATTTT. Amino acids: CASSVVATPTDTQYF.

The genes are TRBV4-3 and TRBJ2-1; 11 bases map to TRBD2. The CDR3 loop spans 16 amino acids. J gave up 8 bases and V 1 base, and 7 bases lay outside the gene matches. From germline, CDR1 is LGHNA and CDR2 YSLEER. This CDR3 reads CASSQAPLAGGYEQFF. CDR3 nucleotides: TGCGCCAGCAGCCAAGCGCCGCTAGCGGGAGGATATGAGCAGTTCTTC.

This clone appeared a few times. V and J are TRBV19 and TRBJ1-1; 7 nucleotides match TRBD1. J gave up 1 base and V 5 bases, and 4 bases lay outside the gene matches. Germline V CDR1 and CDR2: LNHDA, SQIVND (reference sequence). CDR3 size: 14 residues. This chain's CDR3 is CASSSTGENTEAFF. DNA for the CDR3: TGTGCCAGTAGTTCAACAGGGGAGAACACTGAAGCTTTCTTT.

CDR3 bases: TGTGCCAGCAGCCCGACTGATAGTGCTGTCAATGAGCAGTTCTTC. As protein: CASSPTDSAVNEQFF. The chain has TRBV5-5 and TRBJ2-1; no clear D gene. V shed 4 bases and J shed 6 bases, with 17 bases lying between them. The CDR3 has 15 residues. CDR1 SGHKS and CDR2 YYEKEE come from the germline V gene (reference sequence).

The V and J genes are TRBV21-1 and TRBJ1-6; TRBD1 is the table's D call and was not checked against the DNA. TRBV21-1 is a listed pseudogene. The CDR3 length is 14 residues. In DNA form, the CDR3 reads TGTGCCAGCAGCAAGGGGCAGCATAATTCACCCCTCCACTTT. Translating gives CASSKGQHNSPLHF.

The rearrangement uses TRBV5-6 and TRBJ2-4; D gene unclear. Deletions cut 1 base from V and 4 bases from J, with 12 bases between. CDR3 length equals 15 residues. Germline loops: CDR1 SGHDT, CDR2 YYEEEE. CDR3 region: CASSLMSGEKNIQYF. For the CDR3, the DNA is TGTGCCAGCAGCTTGATGAGTGGAGAAAAAAACATTCAGTACTTC.

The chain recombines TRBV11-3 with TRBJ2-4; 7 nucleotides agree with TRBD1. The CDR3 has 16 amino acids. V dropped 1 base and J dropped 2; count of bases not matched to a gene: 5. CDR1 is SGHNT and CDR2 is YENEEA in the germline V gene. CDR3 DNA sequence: TGTGCCAGCAGCTTAGGAGGGGGCGCATCCAAAAACATTCAGTACTTC. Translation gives CASSLGGGASKNIQYF.

The CDR3 sequence: CASSRRQGGTYNEQFF. In DNA, the CDR3 is TGCGCCAGCAGTCGCAGACAGGGCGGGACCTACAATGAGCAGTTCTTC. The chain carries TRBV4-3 and TRBJ2-1, with a weak D call TRBD1 (7 bases). Germline CDR1 is LGHNA and CDR2 is YSLEER. The germline V and J ends were trimmed by 6 bases and 2 bases, with 17 bases remaining between them. CDR3 length: 16 residues.

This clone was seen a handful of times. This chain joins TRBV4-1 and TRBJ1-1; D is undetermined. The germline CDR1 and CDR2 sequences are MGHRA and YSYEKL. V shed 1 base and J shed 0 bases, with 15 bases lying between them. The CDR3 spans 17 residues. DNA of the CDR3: TGCGCCAGCAGCCAAGCCGGTGGTCGGAAGGTGAACACTGAAGCTTTCTTT. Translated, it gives CASSQAGGRKVNTEAFF.

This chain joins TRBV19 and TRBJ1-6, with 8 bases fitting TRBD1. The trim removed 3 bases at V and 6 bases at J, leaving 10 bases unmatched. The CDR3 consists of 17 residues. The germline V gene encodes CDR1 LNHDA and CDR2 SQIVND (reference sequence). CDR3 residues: CASSIEVAGTGNSPLHF. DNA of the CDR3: TGTGCCAGTAGTATTGAGGTGGCGGGGACAGGTAATTCACCCCTCCACTTT.

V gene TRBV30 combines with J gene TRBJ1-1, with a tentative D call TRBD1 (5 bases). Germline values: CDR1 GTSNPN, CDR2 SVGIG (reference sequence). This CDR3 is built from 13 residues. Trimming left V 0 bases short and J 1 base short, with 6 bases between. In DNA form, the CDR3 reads TGTGCCTGGAGTGTTGGGGCGAACACTGAAGCTTTCTTT. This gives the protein CAWSVGANTEAFF.

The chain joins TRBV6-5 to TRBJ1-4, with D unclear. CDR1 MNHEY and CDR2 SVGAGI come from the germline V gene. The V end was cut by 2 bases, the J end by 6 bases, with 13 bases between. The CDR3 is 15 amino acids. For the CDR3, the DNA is TGTGCCAGCAGTTACCTACAGTCGGTAGATGAAAAACTGTTTTTT. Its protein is CASSYLQSVDEKLFF.

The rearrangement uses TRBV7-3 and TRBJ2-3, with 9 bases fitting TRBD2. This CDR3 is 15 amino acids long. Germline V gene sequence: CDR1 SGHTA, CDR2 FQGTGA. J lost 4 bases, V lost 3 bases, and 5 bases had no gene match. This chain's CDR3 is CASSLGTSPPDTQYF. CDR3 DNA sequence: TGTGCCAGCAGCTTGGGGACTAGCCCCCCAGATACGCAGTATTTT.

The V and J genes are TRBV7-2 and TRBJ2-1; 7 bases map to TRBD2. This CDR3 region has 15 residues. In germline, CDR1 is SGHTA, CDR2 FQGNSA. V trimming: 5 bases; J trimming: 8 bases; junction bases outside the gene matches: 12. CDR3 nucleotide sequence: TGTGCCAGCAGCCGCGCGCGGGAGTTTCACCATGAGCAGTTCTTC. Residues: CASSRAREFHHEQFF.